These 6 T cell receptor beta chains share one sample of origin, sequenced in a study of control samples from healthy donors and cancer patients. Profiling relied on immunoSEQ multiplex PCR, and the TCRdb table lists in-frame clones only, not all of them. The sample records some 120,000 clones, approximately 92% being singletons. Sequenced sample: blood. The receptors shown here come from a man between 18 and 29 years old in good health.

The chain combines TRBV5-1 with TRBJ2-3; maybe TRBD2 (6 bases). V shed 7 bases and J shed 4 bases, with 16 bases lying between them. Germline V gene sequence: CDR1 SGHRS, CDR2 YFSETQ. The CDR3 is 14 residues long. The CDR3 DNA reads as TGCGCCAGCGGCACCGGGGAGGAGGCAGATACGCAGTATTTT. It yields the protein CASGTGEEADTQYF.

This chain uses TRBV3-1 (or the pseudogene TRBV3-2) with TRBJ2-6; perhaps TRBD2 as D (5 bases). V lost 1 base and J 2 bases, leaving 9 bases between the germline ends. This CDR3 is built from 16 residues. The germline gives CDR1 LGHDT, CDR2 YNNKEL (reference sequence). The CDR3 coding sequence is TGTGCCAGCAGCCAAGCCGGGGATCCTGGGGCCAACGTCCTGACTTTC. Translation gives CASSQAGDPGANVLTF.

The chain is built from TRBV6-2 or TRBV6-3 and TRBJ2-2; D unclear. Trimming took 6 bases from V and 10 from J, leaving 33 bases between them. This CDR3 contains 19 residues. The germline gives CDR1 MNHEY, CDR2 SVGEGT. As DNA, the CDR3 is TGTGCCAGCAGCCCCACCGGTACAAGACTGAAGCCGAGGCACTTGGAGCTGTTTTTT. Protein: CASSPTGTRLKPRHLELFF.

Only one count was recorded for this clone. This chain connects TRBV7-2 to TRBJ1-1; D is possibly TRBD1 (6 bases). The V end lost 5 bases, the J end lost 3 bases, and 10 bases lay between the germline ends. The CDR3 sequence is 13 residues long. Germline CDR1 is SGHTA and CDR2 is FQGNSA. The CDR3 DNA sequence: TGTGCCAGCAGCCTACAGGGTTACACTGAAGCTTTCTTT. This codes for CASSLQGYTEAFF.

This chain's CDR3 is CASSLKGWDQETQYF. The CDR3 nucleotides are TGTGCCAGCAGCTTGAAGGGTTGGGACCAAGAGACCCAGTACTTC. The V and J genes are TRBV7-9 and TRBJ2-5, with D unresolved. Germline CDR1 is SEHNR and CDR2 is FQNEAQ (reference sequence). This CDR3 region has 15 residues. Trimming removed 3 bases at V and 0 bases at J, with 11 bases between.

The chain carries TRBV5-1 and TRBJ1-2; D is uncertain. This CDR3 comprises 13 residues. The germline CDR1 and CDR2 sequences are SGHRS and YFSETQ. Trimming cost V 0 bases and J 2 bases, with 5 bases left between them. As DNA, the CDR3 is TGCGCCAGCAGCTTGGACGGGAACTATGGCTACACCTTC. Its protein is CASSLDGNYGYTF.